This T cell receptor (beta chain) was captured in a study of blood T cell repertoires in COVID-19. The wider study: The United States, Italy and Spain supplied acute and convalescent COVID-19 samples.

In the authors' workflow: Estimated nucleated cell counts came from reference gene primer amplification. Assay used: immunoSEQ multiplex PCR; TCRdb lists only in-frame clones, some missing. Clone size and V and J calls were adopted from that table, with D and trimming inferred from the DNA. This sample has approximately 92,000 clones, with roughly 72% found just once. Unmatched junction bases numbered 4, after V lost 0 bases and J lost 1 base. CDR3 length: 16 amino acids. CDR1 is LGHNT, CDR2 FRNRAP, per germline. This sequence was found in a woman aged 55 to 70 in a cohort sampled during active or convalescent COVID-19. The sequenced sample consisted of peripheral blood. The rearrangement uses TRBV12-5 and TRBJ1-1; 8 nucleotides agree with TRBD1. The CDR3 DNA is TGTGCTAGTGGTTTGGTTGTTGGACAGGGGAACACTGAAGCTTTCTTT. Protein product: CASGLVVGQGNTEAFF.